The 6 T cell receptor beta chains below all came from one sample that was sequenced in a study of shared clonotypes between healthy human individuals. Profiled with immunoSEQ multiplex PCR; TCRdb holds only in-frame clones, not every one. The table lists fewer than 600,000 clones, roughly 77% of them singletons, with about 12% in the top ten. Source material: PBMCs. Source of these receptors: a woman aged 40 to 50 in good health. Some clones in this sample may be carry-over from other donors' samples.

The chain carries TRBV7-6 and TRBJ2-7, with TRBD2 matching 9 bases. This CDR3 contains 19 residues. Trimming removed 4 bases from V and 2 bases from J; junction bases left unmatched: 18. Germline CDR1 and CDR2: SGHVS and FNYEAQ. CDR3 nucleotides: TGTGCCAGCAGCTCCAAGGCGAGCTGGAGCGGGAGGAATACCTACGAGCAGTACTTC. This encodes CASSSKASWSGRNTYEQYF.

This clone was counted ten times or more. The chain carries TRBV5-1 and TRBJ1-3; 7 positions agree with TRBD1. Germline V gives CDR1 SGHRS, CDR2 YFSETQ. V gave up 0 bases and J gave up 2 bases; unmatched junction bases: 2. CDR3 length: 15 amino acids. This CDR3 is CASSLDTGAGNTIYF. CDR3 DNA sequence: TGCGCCAGCAGCTTGGATACAGGGGCTGGAAACACCATATATTTT.

The J gene is TRBJ1-5, the V gene TRBV7-6; D is possibly TRBD1 (6 bases). CDR1 is SGHVS and CDR2 is FNYEAQ in the germline V gene. Trimming took 5 bases from V and 4 from J, leaving 15 bases between them. CDR3 length equals 15 residues. CDR3 in DNA: TGTGCCAGCAGCGCTAGACAGGAAGAAAATCAGCCCCAGCATTTT. It specifies CASSARQEENQPQHF.

This clone was seen a handful of times. J is TRBJ1-1 and V is TRBV10-2; D gene unclear. The V and J ends lost 6 bases and 0 bases respectively, with 8 bases between them. Per the germline V gene, CDR1 is WSHSY and CDR2 is SAAADI. The CDR3 length is 13 residues. The CDR3 nucleotides read TGCGCCAGCAGAGTCAACATGAACACTGAAGCTTTCTTT. It yields the protein CASRVNMNTEAFF.

This clone was seen once. The sample contains more than one DNA sequence encoding this CDR3. The chain uses TRBV30 and TRBJ2-1; D gene uncertain. The CDR3 is 12 residues long. CDR1 GTSNPN and CDR2 SVGIG come from the germline V gene (reference sequence). The V gene lost 2 bases and the J gene lost 5 bases, with 7 bases spanning the gap. The CDR3 loop reads CAWSPSDNEQFF. The CDR3 DNA reads TGTGCCTGGAGTCCCAGTGACAATGAGCAGTTCTTC.

The rearrangement links TRBV5-1 to TRBJ1-4; tentative D call: TRBD1 (6 bases). The length of the CDR3 is 16 residues. Germline lookup yields CDR1 SGHRS and CDR2 YFSETQ. V gave up 4 bases and J gave up 6 bases, with 19 bases separating them. The CDR3 reads CASSPSQGLEDEKLFF. The CDR3 coding sequence is TGCGCCAGCAGCCCGAGTCAGGGGTTGGAAGATGAAAAACTGTTTTTT.